The source of this T cell receptor (beta chain) is a study of cytomegalovirus exposure and HLA in healthy donors (dated by TCRdb to 2016 to 2017). With regard to the full study: According to an earlier analysis of 587 of the donors, roughly 180 million T cells yielded roughly 110 million unique TCR beta sequences and approximately 280 Gb of sequence data. An early release covering roughly 640 HLA-typed donors comprised about 300 gigabases of sequencing data and tens of millions of unique TCR sequences. Of the 398 genotyped donors, about 80% fell in the genetic ancestry cluster associated with self-reported Caucasian donors. The study was designed to test whether signatures of past pathogen exposure could be identified by cataloging public T cell receptors. The study profiled the T cell repertoires of 666 subjects by immunosequencing and related them to cytomegalovirus serostatus. Besides the first cohort of around 670 subjects, a separate validation cohort made up of around 120 different subjects was used. The study combined high-throughput TCR immunosequencing, statistical association of individual TCRs with disease status, and machine learning to predict cytomegalovirus infection status. In a later analysis, previously published TCR beta repertoires from 666 donors were re-analyzed and high-resolution HLA genotyping was added so that TCR occurrence patterns could be studied. Rather than drawing on any new phenotypic data, the later analysis identified candidate immune exposures from TCR beta sequences and the way those sequences occurred across donors. To decide whether each TCR beta V gene segment behaved as functional or pseudogenic, an earlier analysis of 587 of the donors relied on high-throughput TCR beta sequencing. Donor age, sex, ethnicity and CMV serostatus were compiled together with the repertoire data. A later genetic analysis used genome-wide SNP genotypes for about three fifths of the roughly 700 donors, treating that subset as a discovery cohort. All discovery cohort repertoires had been generated using a single sequencing platform. HLA typing covered class I and class II loci at four-digit resolution. The number of typed donors differed by locus: about 620-640 for A, B, C, DRB1 and DQB1; 500 to 550 for DQA1; 606 for DPA1; and roughly 470 for DPB1. Several DR-DQ haplotypes were treated as single units for association and clustering because of strong linkage in the cohort. Among some 400 genotyped donors of the cohort, an average of about 220,000 unique TCR beta nucleotide sequences was sequenced per donor, of which roughly 18% were non-productive.

The cohort was made up of 500 to 850 healthy bone marrow donors. Cohort members were all nominally healthy when sampled, although unrecorded immune exposures were likely present. The donor tested CMV seronegative and was one of the 352 seronegative cohort members. Each donor provided a peripheral blood sample, and peripheral blood mononuclear cells were used for TCR beta sequencing. The Qiagen DNeasy Blood Extraction Kit was used to extract genomic DNA from the blood cell samples. Libraries were constructed by the immunoSEQ multiplex PCR assay. A mixture of 60 forward primers for TCR Vbeta segments and 13 reverse primers for TCR Jbeta segments was used in the multiplex PCR. A multiplex PCR assay on genomic DNA amplified the CDR3 region of rearranged TCR beta genes. Amplified TCR beta libraries were sequenced as 87-base-pair reads on the Illumina HiSeq System. Under the source paper's analysis protocol: A later analysis tallied tens of millions of unique TCR beta chains across the 700 or so repertoires, and 10 million to 11 million of those chains were shared by two or more donors. Raw reads were error-corrected and collapsed into unique sequences by a nearest-neighbor algorithm in which closely related sequences were merged to remove PCR and sequencing errors. Alignment of CDR3 sequences to IMGT reference sequences was used to assign V, D and J gene segments. For a sequence to be retained, a match of at least six nucleotides to both a V gene segment and a J gene segment was required. Rearrangements were classified as productive when the CDR3 lacked stop codons and remained in frame with V and J, and all other rearrangements were classified as non-productive. Following IMGT convention, CDR3 was defined as the stretch from the second conserved V-encoded cysteine to the conserved J-encoded phenylalanine. Sequences without an unambiguous match to a single V gene segment were excluded from the earlier analysis of about 600 of the donors. An earlier analysis of some 610 of the donors called V segments functional above 56.7% productive rearrangements and segregating when the between-donor standard deviation exceeded 5%. To diagnose cytomegalovirus status from the catalog of TCR beta chain sequences, a statistical classification framework was built. In a later analysis, TCR nucleotide sequences were compared against IMGT/GENE-DB human TR gene sequences so that V and J genes could be assigned. A later analysis assigned CDR3 sequences and most-parsimonious VDJ recombination scenarios with the TCRdist pipeline. A later analysis defined each TCR beta chain by its CDR3 amino acid sequence plus V-gene family, and excluded reads lacking a unique V-gene family. A later analysis removed 500 to 650 highly shared, low-generation-probability nucleotide sequences to deal with suspected cross-contamination and a sequencing artifact. In a later analysis, a clonal expansion index for each public chain was calculated from normalized within-repertoire ranks of inferred template counts. A later analysis computed generation probabilities with a VDJ recombination model fitted to out-of-frame rearrangements, and checked the results against IGoR. In a later analysis, TCR-TCR, TCR-HLA and TCR-CMV co-occurrence was scored with hypergeometric tests, and a repertoire-size bias correction was applied to TCR pairs. False discovery rates were estimated in a later analysis by permuting HLA or CMV assignments 20 times. In a later analysis, co-occurring TCRs were grouped with DBSCAN, and TCRdist sequence similarity was added when clustering was performed within HLA-allele-positive subsets. Repertoires with fewer than 30,000 or more than 120,000 public chains, plus five repertoires with anomalous nucleotide sharing, were excluded from co-occurrence clustering. TCRdb carries this immuneACCESS record with in-frame sequences only. Its versions omit some clonotypes, under half of them owing to an unresolved V gene in the studies checked, with the rest unexplained. For V, J and clone size, that table is used; D and trimming come from the DNA. The sample has about 110,000 clones on record, roughly 73% of them singletons. About 8% of the sample rests with the top ten.

The study at large found these results: In an earlier analysis of approximately 590 of the donors, most TCR beta V segments appeared in productive rearrangements about 87% or about 30% of the time, broadly matching IMGT annotations. A later analysis reported that several top co-occurrence clusters appeared linked to parvovirus B19, influenza, CMV and Epstein-Barr virus. In a later analysis, HLA-associated TCR beta chains were found to be more clonally expanded and to have lower generation probabilities than equally common non-associated chains. Strong co-occurrence of HLA alleles, especially DR and DQ, made assigning TCR associations to individual alleles difficult. The authors suggested that the approach could potentially be extended to other disease states and immunological phenotypes. The study listed approximately 150 TCR beta chains as associated with cytomegalovirus. Sequencing depth was assumed to be roughly uniform across donors in the presence/absence analyses, though that assumption may not hold. Most CMV-associated TCR beta chains appeared to be HLA-restricted in a later analysis, and the HLA associations seemed to be driven largely by CMV exposure. In a later analysis, the rate of TCR association differed among HLA loci, with DRB1 alleles having the most associated TCRs and HLA-C alleles having the fewest. Correlated functional status among segregating V segments might reflect linkage disequilibrium, but an unknown experimental factor could not be ruled out. A further reported finding was that TCR beta sequences accurately predicted the HLA-A and HLA-B alleles for most subjects in the first cohort. Because counts were too low, 15 to 20 rarely observed V segments, including chromosome 9 orphons, were left out of the earlier analysis of about 500 of the donors. Most TCR sequences were observed very rarely across donors, whereas some public TCRs were present in many individuals. Immune exposure information for the cohort was limited to CMV serostatus. A later genetic analysis associated a missense DCLRE1C variant with V-gene and J-gene trimming of TCR beta chains, and an independent cohort replicated the association. HLA typing was unavailable for some donors at each locus, so association tests used only the typed subset. In a later genetic analysis, fewer N-insertions in productive TCRs were reported among donors in an Asian-associated ancestry cluster than the roughly 710-donor mean. A later analysis associated roughly 17,000 TCR beta sequences with specific HLA alleles at a false discovery rate of 0.05. A group of highly shared sequence variants was considered likely to be a technical artifact of the sequencing pipeline. In vitro tests confirmed that a few of the cytomegalovirus-associated TCR beta chains recognize cytomegalovirus antigens. Only TCR beta chains were sequenced in this cohort, and the absence of alpha or paired-chain data limited detectable features. The 87-base-pair reads could not distinguish some IMGT-functional V segments, including TRBV6-2 and TRBV6-3, so those segments were excluded. In both the original and validation cohorts, the classifier was reported to diagnose cytomegalovirus status with high specificity and sensitivity.

To note about this clone: Its antigen is currently not known. No clone much larger than this one lies a single base away; base qualities are absent.

Trimming takes 1 base from V and 4 bases from J, and the germline ends sit 12 bases apart. Its CDR3 holds 14 amino acids, cysteine through phenylalanine. The CDR3 DNA has 42 bases and is translated from base 1. Sequences SGHNT (CDR1) and YYREEE (CDR2) are obtained from the germline V gene (reference sequence). The specimen sequenced was PBMCs. The receptor was isolated from a man younger than 40 in good health and CMV-seronegative. The chain is assembled from TRBV5-4 and TRBJ2-7; a confident D gene designation cannot be given. The DNA sequence reads TGTGCCAGCAGCTTGATAACTGAGGATTACGAGCAGTACTTC. This yields the protein CASSLITEDYEQYF.